The entry that follows covers one T cell receptor beta chain sequence. Only in-frame clones appear in the TCRdb table, and some are missing; sequencing was by immunoSEQ multiplex PCR. The table has roughly 50,000 clones, 94% seen once. Per the germline V gene, CDR1 is SGHTA and CDR2 is FQGTGA. CDR3 length: 14 residues. V was clipped by 5 bases and J by 1 base, with 8 bases between them. The sample comes from a study of control samples from healthy donors and cancer patients. Sequencing input: blood. V is TRBV7-3 and J is TRBJ2-2; D is possibly TRBD2 (6 bases). The clonotype originates from a young man in good health. For the CDR3, the DNA is TGTGCCAGCAGCGGGGGGATGAACACCGGGGAGCTGTTTTTT. This encodes CASSGGMNTGELFF. Full variable domain (remainder filled in from reference TRBV7-3 and TRBJ2-2): GAGVSQTPSNKVTEKGKYVELRCDPISGHTALYWYRQSLGQGPEFLIYFQGTGAADDSGLPNDRFFAVRPEGSVSTLKIQRTERGDSAVYLCASSGGMNTGELFFGEGSRLTVL.